Listed here are 8 T cell receptor beta chains from one sample, sequenced in a study of blood T cells in healthy people across ages. The use of a sample-barcoded 5' primer and a J-beta primer mix characterized a second PCR of roughly 7 to 11 cycles. TCRdb re-called the 5' RACE reads with MiXCR, one entry per CDR3 protein. The sample records around 2 million distinct CDR3 sequences, 30% to 40% being singletons. The sequenced sample was blood. The receptors here all came from a human donor in good health.

The rearrangement joins TRBV5-6 to TRBJ1-1, with 10 bases that match TRBD1. The trim removed 3 bases at V and 0 bases at J, leaving 8 bases unmatched. Germline lookup yields CDR1 SGHDT and CDR2 YYEEEE. The CDR3 covers 17 residues. The CDR3 nucleotides are TGTGCCAGCAGCTACAAAGACAGGGGGCTAGTGAACACTGAAGCTTTCTTT. As protein: CASSYKDRGLVNTEAFF.

This clonotype has a handful of counts. V is TRBV28 and J is TRBJ2-7; TRBD1 might be the D (5 bases). Trimming stripped 6 bases from V and 7 bases from J, with 16 bases between. From germline, CDR1 is MDHEN and CDR2 SYDVKM. The CDR3 totals 13 residues. Written as DNA, the CDR3 is TGTGCCAGCAGATACCAGGGTATGTGGGAGCAGTACTTC. Translation: CASRYQGMWEQYF.

The V and J genes are TRBV6-5 and TRBJ2-5; D uncertain. The end of the DNA is better explained by TRBJ2-7, so the J call may be wrong. CDR1 is MNHEY and CDR2 is SVGAGI in the germline V gene. The CDR3 totals 15 residues. CDR3 nucleotide sequence: TGTGCCAGCAGTTACTCATATCCACAGAGCTACGAGCAGTACTTC. It yields the protein CASSYSYPQSYEQYF.

The V and J genes are TRBV12-3 or TRBV12-4 and TRBJ1-1; D may be TRBD1 (5 bases). The CDR3 covers 15 residues. V lost 3 bases and J lost 4, with 15 bases in between. CDR3 bases: TGTGCCAGCAGTTTGAGGGGAGGTGGGGTCACTGAAGCTTTCTTT. Translated: CASSLRGGGVTEAFF.

The chain carries TRBV19 and TRBJ1-2; D is undetermined. CDR1 is LNHDA, CDR2 SQIVND, per germline (reference sequence). The V and J ends lost 6 bases and 2 bases respectively, with 13 bases between them. CDR3 length: 14 residues. The CDR3 region has the DNA TGTGCCAGTAGCCAGCTGTCCGGGAACTATGGCTACACCTTC. This translates into CASSQLSGNYGYTF.

This clonotype was observed a handful of times. In nucleotides, the CDR3 is TGCGCCAGCAGGCGGGACCACGACTATGGCTACACCTTC. It encodes CASRRDHDYGYTF. This chain joins TRBV5-1 and TRBJ1-2, with D possibly being TRBD1 (5 bases). Between the trimmed V and J ends, which lost 5 bases and 3 bases, there was a span of 11 bases. CDR3 length: 13 residues. CDR1 is SGHRS and CDR2 is YFSETQ in the germline V gene.

The J gene is TRBJ2-5, the V gene TRBV29-1; maybe TRBD1 (6 bases). Trimming left V 7 bases short and J 5 bases short, with 14 bases between. Germline V gene sequence: CDR1 SQVTM, CDR2 ANQGSEA. This CDR3 spans 12 amino acids. In DNA, the CDR3 is TGCAGCGGGGAACAGGGTTCGGAGACCCAGTACTTC. As protein: CSGEQGSETQYF.

This chain joins TRBV11-3 and TRBJ2-1, with D possibly being TRBD1 (6 bases). Germline assignment: CDR1 SGHNT and CDR2 YENEEA. The CDR3 is 16 residues long. Trimming left V 8 bases short and J 7 bases short, with 24 bases between. The CDR3 reads CASSKGTGIKWNEQFF. The CDR3 DNA reads TGTGCCAGCTCGAAAGGAACAGGGATAAAGTGGAATGAGCAGTTCTTC.